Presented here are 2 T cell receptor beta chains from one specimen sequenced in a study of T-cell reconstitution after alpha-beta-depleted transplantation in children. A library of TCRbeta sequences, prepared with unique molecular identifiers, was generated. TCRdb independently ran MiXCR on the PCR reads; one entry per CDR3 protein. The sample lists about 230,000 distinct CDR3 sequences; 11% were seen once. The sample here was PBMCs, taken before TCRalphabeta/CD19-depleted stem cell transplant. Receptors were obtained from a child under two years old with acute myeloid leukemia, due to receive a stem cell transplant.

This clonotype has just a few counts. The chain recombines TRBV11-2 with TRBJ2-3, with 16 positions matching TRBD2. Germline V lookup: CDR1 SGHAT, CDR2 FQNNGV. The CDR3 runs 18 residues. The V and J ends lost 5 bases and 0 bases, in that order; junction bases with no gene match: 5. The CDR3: CASSPGTSGRASTDTQYF. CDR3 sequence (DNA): TGTGCCAGCAGCCCCGGGACTAGCGGGAGGGCTAGCACAGATACGCAGTATTTT. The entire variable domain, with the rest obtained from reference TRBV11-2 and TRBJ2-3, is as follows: EAGVAQSPRYKIIEKRQSVAFWCNPISGHATLYWYQQILGQGPKLLIQFQNNGVVDDSQLPKDRFSAERLKGVDSTLKIQPAKLEDSAVYLCASSPGTSGRASTDTQYFGPGTRLTVL.

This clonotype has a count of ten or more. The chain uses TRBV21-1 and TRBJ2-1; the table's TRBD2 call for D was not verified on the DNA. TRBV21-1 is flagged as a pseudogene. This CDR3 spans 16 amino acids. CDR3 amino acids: CASSRGGRASYNEQFF. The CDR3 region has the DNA TGTGCCAGCAGCAGGGGCGGGAGGGCCTCCTACAATGAGCAGTTCTTC.